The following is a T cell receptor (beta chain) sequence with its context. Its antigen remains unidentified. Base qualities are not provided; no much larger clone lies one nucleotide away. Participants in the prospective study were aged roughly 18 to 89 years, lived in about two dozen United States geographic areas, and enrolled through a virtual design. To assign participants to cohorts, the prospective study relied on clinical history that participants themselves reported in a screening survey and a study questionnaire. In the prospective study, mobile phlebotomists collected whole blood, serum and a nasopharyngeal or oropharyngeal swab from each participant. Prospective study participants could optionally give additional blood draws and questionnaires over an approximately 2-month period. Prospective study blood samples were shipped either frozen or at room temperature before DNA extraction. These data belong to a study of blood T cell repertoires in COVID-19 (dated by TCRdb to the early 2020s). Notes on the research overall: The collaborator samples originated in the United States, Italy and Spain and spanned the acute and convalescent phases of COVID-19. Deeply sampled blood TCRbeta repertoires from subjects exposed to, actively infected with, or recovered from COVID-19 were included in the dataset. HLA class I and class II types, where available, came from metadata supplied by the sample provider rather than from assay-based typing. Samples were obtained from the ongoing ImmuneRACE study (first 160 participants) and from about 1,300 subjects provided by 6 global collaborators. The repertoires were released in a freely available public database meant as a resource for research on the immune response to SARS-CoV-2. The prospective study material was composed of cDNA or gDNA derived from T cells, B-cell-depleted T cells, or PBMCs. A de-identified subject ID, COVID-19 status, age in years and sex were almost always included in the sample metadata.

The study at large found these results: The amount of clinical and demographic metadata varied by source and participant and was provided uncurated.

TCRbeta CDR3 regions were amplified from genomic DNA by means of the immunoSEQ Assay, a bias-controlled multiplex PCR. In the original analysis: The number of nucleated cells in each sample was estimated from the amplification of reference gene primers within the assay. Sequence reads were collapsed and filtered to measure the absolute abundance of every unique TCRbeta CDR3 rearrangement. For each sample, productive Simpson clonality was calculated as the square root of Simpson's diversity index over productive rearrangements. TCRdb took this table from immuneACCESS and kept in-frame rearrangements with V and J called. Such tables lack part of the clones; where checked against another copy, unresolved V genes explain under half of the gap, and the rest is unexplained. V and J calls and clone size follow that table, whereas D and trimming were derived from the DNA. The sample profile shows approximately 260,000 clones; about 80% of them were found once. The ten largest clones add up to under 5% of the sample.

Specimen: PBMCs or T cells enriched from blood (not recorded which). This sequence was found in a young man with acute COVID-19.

At the DNA level, the sequence is TGTGCCAGCAGTGGCTCACAGGGGGGCGAGCAGTACGTC. The resulting protein is CASSGSQGGEQYV. The chain is made from TRBV6-6 and TRBJ2-7; 8 middle bases align to TRBD1. Including cysteine and valine, the CDR3 has 13 amino acids. Of the read, only the CDR3 DNA is kept; its 39 bases are in frame from base 1. V has 5 bases trimmed and J has 6 bases trimmed; junction bases matching no gene number 6. The germline V gene (reference sequence) supplies CDR1 MNHNY and CDR2 SVGAGI.